A selection of T cell receptor beta chains follows, all from one sample in a study of cytomegalovirus exposure and HLA in healthy donors. Only in-frame clones appear in the TCRdb table, and some are missing; sequencing was by immunoSEQ multiplex PCR. The sample lists nearly 110,000 clones, 60% to 75% seen once, with roughly 3% in the top ten. Sample: PBMCs. These receptors were collected from a male donor in good health and CMV-seropositive. Each CDR3 is given with its conserved first and last residue. The D gene is left open where the match is weak. Size is omitted from some rows. Given values are once, few, many or a class for expanded clones.

clone size	D gene	CDR3 length	V gene	J gene	CDR3 DNA	CDR3 protein
-	-	14	TRBV5-1	TRBJ1-4	TGCGCCAGCAGCTTGCTCTCAACTAATGAAAAACTGTTTTTT	CASSLLSTNEKLFF
-	-	15	TRBV25-1	TRBJ2-3	TGTGCCAGCAGTGAATTCCGCCTAGCGAAGGATACGCAGTATTTT	CASSEFRLAKDTQYF
-	-	13	TRBV5-1	TRBJ2-5	TGCGCCAGCAGCCAGACTAGCCAAGAGACCCAGTACTTC	CASSQTSQETQYF
-	-	14	TRBV2	TRBJ2-1	TGTGCCAGCACCCCGAGAGGACTTAACAATGAGCAGTTCTTC	CASTPRGLNNEQFF
-	-	12	TRBV6-1	TRBJ2-1	TGTGCCAGCAGTGAATCATACAATGAGCAGTTCTTC	CASSESYNEQFF
-	TRBD2	17	TRBV4-3	TRBJ2-1	TGCGCCAGCAGCCAAGATCCGTCACTAGCGGACTACAATGAGCAGTTCTTC	CASSQDPSLADYNEQFF
-	TRBD1	15	TRBV19	TRBJ2-7	TGTGCCAGTAGACTAGGGACAGGGGGCATGTACGAGCAGTACTTC	CASRLGTGGMYEQYF
-	TRBD1	16	TRBV4-1	TRBJ2-7	TGCGCCAGCAGCCCAGTGGTACGGACAGGGACCTACGAGCAGTACTTC	CASSPVVRTGTYEQYF
-	TRBD1	15	TRBV5-1	TRBJ2-5	TGCGCCAGCAGCTCCAGACAGGGCGGTATGAAGACCCAGTACTTC	CASSSRQGGMKTQYF
few	TRBD2	15	TRBV2	TRBJ2-5	TGTGCCAGCAGTGGGACTAGCGGGAGAAGAGAGACCCAGTACTTC	CASSGTSGRRETQYF
once	-	15	TRBV4-2	TRBJ2-2	TGTGCCAGCAGCCAAGGAGGAGGGAACACCGGGGAGCTGTTTTTT	CASSQGGGNTGELFF
-	TRBD2	15	TRBV30	TRBJ2-7	TGTGCCTGGACCGCCGCTAGCGGTCTCTATCGCGGGCAGTACTTC	CAWTAASGLYRGQYF
-	-	16	TRBV9	TRBJ2-4	TGTGCCAGCAGCGTAGGTTGGCAGCGGGCCAAAAACATTCAGTACTTC	CASSVGWQRAKNIQYF
-	TRBD1	14	TRBV29-1	TRBJ2-2	TGCAGCTTCCAGGGGGTCCCGAACACCGGGGAGCTGTTTTTT	CSFQGVPNTGELFF
-	-	16	TRBV25-1	TRBJ2-1	TGTGCCAGCAGTGAATTTGCGGGTACGCAATACAATGAGCAGTTCTTC	CASSEFAGTQYNEQFF
-	-	15	TRBV15	TRBJ1-5	TGTGCCACCAGCAGAGATCTGGGCCTCGGGGAGCCCCAGCATTTT	CATSRDLGLGEPQHF
-	TRBD1	14	TRBV7-9	TRBJ1-2	TGTGCCAGCAGCTTACAGGGGGAATACTATGGCTACACCTTC	CASSLQGEYYGYTF